A selection of T cell receptor beta chains follows, all from one sample in a study of OX40 agonist ivuxolimab in advanced cancers. Clones were sequenced by immunoSEQ multiplex PCR, and TCRdb holds only the in-frame ones, with some missing. The sample holds about 58,000 clones, over 80% seen once. The sequencing used CD4+ or CD8+ T cells sorted from blood, collected in a trial of the OX40 agonist ivuxolimab. All receptors come from an adult with an advanced solid tumor such as melanoma, head and neck, liver or kidney cancer. Each CDR3 is given with its conserved first and last residue. A D gene is named only where the DNA matches it firmly. Only some rows state a clone size, as once, few, many or a class for expanded clones.

J gene | D gene | V gene | clone size | CDR3 protein | CDR3 DNA
TRBJ2-7 | TRBD1 | TRBV5-1 | NA | CASSSPGQGSYEQYF | TGCGCCAGCAGCTCCCCGGGACAGGGGTCGTACGAGCAGTACTTC
TRBJ2-1 | NA | TRBV4-3 | NA | CASSQDGSSYNEQFF | TGCGCCAGCAGCCAAGACGGGAGCTCCTACAATGAGCAGTTCTTC
TRBJ2-7 | NA | TRBV5-4 | NA | CASSLEYSPYEQYF | TGTGCCAGCAGCTTGGAATATTCTCCCTACGAGCAGTACTTC
TRBJ1-1 | NA | TRBV30 | few | CAHTELRFTEAFF | TGTGCCCACACCGAACTAAGGTTCACTGAAGCTTTCTTT
TRBJ2-7 | TRBD2 | TRBV5-4 | once | CASSPDAGGYEQYF | TGTGCCAGCAGCCCGGACGCGGGGGGTTACGAGCAGTACTTC
TRBJ2-3 | TRBD1 | TRBV11-2 | NA | CASSLVSGQGATTQYF | TGTGCCAGCAGCTTAGTGTCGGGACAGGGGGCGACTACGCAGTATTTT
TRBJ1-5 | TRBD1 | TRBV28 | NA | CASIAYRGNQPQHF | TGTGCCAGCATCGCCTACAGGGGTAATCAGCCCCAGCATTTT
TRBJ1-2 | NA | TRBV29-1 | once | CSVASRGNYGYTF | TGCAGCGTTGCGTCCAGGGGCAACTATGGCTACACCTTC
TRBJ2-5 | NA | TRBV18 | NA | CASSSSGGTGETQYF | TGTGCCAGCTCATCTTCAGGAGGAACAGGAGAGACCCAGTACTTC
TRBJ1-2 | NA | TRBV11-2 | NA | CASSLGNGWGYTF | TGTGCCAGCAGCTTAGGCAATGGCTGGGGCTACACCTTC
TRBJ1-2 | TRBD1 | TRBV18 | NA | CASSQGQAGGYTF | TGTGCCAGCTCACAAGGACAGGCCGGCGGCTACACCTTC
TRBJ1-4 | NA | TRBV5-4 | NA | CASSLVGQGRNEKLFF | TGTGCCAGCAGCCTTGTGGGTCAGGGGAGGAATGAAAAACTGTTTTTT
TRBJ2-3 | NA | TRBV7-2 | NA | CASSSLAGTSTDTQYF | TGTGCCAGCAGCTCCTTGGCGGGAACGAGCACAGATACGCAGTATTTT
TRBJ2-6 | TRBD1 | TRBV9 | once | CASSSTGGSGANVLTF | TGTGCCAGCAGCTCCACAGGGGGCTCTGGGGCCAACGTCCTGACTTTC
TRBJ2-3 | NA | TRBV5-1 | NA | CASSWDTDTQYF | TGCGCCAGCAGCTGGGACACAGATACGCAGTATTTT
TRBJ2-1 | NA | TRBV30 | NA | CAWSPWSSYNEQFF | TGTGCCTGGAGTCCGTGGAGCTCCTACAATGAGCAGTTCTTC
TRBJ2-5 | TRBD1 | TRBV30 | NA | CAWSLTGGQTQYF | TGTGCCTGGAGTTTGACAGGGGGCCAGACCCAGTACTTC
TRBJ2-2 | NA | TRBV12-5 | NA | CASGLDSSGELFF | TGTGCTAGTGGTTTGGACAGCTCCGGGGAGCTGTTTTTT
TRBJ2-3 | NA | TRBV2 | NA | CASSEQGRTDTQYF | TGTGCCAGCAGTGAGCAGGGGCGCACAGATACGCAGTATTTT
TRBJ2-2 | NA | TRBV14 | NA | CASSQDILLGPRPHTGELFF | TGTGCCAGCAGCCAAGATATTCTTCTGGGTCCCCGCCCCCACACCGGGGAGCTGTTTTTT
TRBJ2-7 | NA | TRBV18 | NA | CASSPMTNEQYF | TGTGCCAGCTCACCAATGACGAACGAGCAGTACTTC
TRBJ2-5 | TRBD1 | TRBV27 | NA | CASSLSYSQGARETQYF | TGTGCCAGCAGTTTATCCTATTCACAGGGGGCGCGGGAGACCCAGTACTTC
TRBJ2-6 | NA | TRBV7-9 | NA | CASSFWRHPSSGANVLTF | TGTGCCAGCAGCTTTTGGAGACACCCCTCTTCAGGGGCCAACGTCCTGACTTTC
TRBJ2-3 | TRBD1 | TRBV7-3 | NA | CASSTSQGAGDTQYF | TGTGCCAGCAGCACTTCGCAGGGGGCGGGAGATACGCAGTATTTT
TRBJ2-5 | NA | TRBV4-3 | NA | CASSQDGAGSETQYF | TGCGCCAGCAGCCAAGATGGGGCGGGATCAGAGACCCAGTACTTC
TRBJ2-5 | NA | TRBV10-1 | NA | CASSETGETQYF | TGCGCCAGCAGTGAAACGGGGGAGACCCAGTACTTC
TRBJ1-4 | TRBD1 | TRBV6-6 | NA | CASSTGQGGEKLFF | TGTGCCAGCAGTACGGGACAGGGGGGTGAAAAACTGTTTTTT
TRBJ2-5 | NA | TRBV7-2 | NA | CASSLVYQETQYF | TGTGCCAGCAGCTTAGTGTACCAAGAGACCCAGTACTTC